A single sample gave rise to the 30 T cell receptor beta chains below, sequenced in a study of regulatory T cells in long-lasting Graves disease. CDR3-region Arm-PCR and iRepertoire HTBI primers produced the TCR beta libraries. TCRdb independently ran MiXCR on the multiplex PCR reads; one entry per CDR3 protein. Here the sample spans 350,000 to 500,000 distinct CDR3 sequences, around 15% being singletons. The time point denotes: newly diagnosed GD, antithyroid drugs for less than 3 months. After RNA was extracted from PBMCs, the TCR library was made from it. In addition, the sample was reused for a study of T cells in Graves' hyperthyroidism and ophthalmopathy.

Sequences were derived from peripheral blood mononuclear cells (PBMCs), sampled at new diagnosis, from a patient treated with antithyroid drugs. Every receptor here comes from a woman between 50 and 59 years old with Graves disease.

This clonotype occurred a few times. J is TRBJ2-3 and V is TRBV19; 10 nucleotides align to TRBD1. The germline V gene has CDR1 LNHDA and CDR2 SQIVND (reference sequence). This CDR3 comprises 15 residues. V dropped 4 bases and J dropped 5; count of bases not matched to a gene: 6. The CDR3 region is CASSKTGGKGDTQYF. CDR3 DNA sequence: TGTGCCAGTAGTAAGACAGGGGGCAAAGGAGATACGCAGTATTTT.

This clonotype was counted at least ten times. This chain uses TRBV27 with TRBJ2-5, with 9 bases identical to TRBD2. V trimming: 0 bases; J trimming: 4 bases; junction bases outside the gene matches: 0. CDR3 length: 14 amino acids. Germline assignment: CDR1 MNHEY and CDR2 SMNVEV (reference sequence). The CDR3 sequence: CASSLSLAGETQYF. For the CDR3, the DNA is TGTGCCAGCAGTTTATCACTAGCGGGAGAGACCCAGTACTTC.

This clonotype was detected a few times. This sequence joins TRBV29-1 and TRBJ2-3, with D possibly being TRBD1 or TRBD2 (5 bases each). Per the germline V gene, CDR1 is SQVTM and CDR2 is ANQGSEA. The CDR3 sequence is 14 residues long. V shed 8 bases and J shed 3 bases, with 18 bases lying between them. This chain's CDR3 is CSLRGTRATDTQYF. The DNA for the CDR3 is TGCAGCCTGAGAGGGACGCGGGCGACAGATACGCAGTATTTT.

This clonotype showed up many times. The chain has TRBV9 and TRBJ2-2; D might be TRBD2 (5 bases). The CDR3 loop spans 16 amino acids. Trimming removed 0 bases from V and 7 bases from J, with 16 bases in between. In germline, CDR1 is SGDLS, CDR2 YYNGEE. The CDR3 DNA follows: TGTGCCAGCAGCGTAGACGGTGCTAGCAACGGCGGGGAGCTGTTTTTT. This translates into CASSVDGASNGGELFF.

This clonotype was seen a handful of times. The rearrangement links TRBV6-2 or TRBV6-3 to TRBJ2-3; D may match TRBD1 or TRBD2 (5 bases each). V was clipped by 4 bases and J by 1 base, with 12 bases between them. CDR3 length equals 15 residues. Germline CDR1 MNHEY, CDR2 SVGEGT. CDR3 sequence reads: CASSLVGERTDTQYF. Written as DNA, the CDR3 is TGTGCCAGCAGTTTGGTGGGGGAGCGCACAGATACGCAGTATTTT.

This clonotype was counted ten times or more. The chain couples TRBV5-6 to TRBJ2-3; possible D gene TRBD1, 6 bases. The germline CDR1 and CDR2 sequences are SGHDT and YYEEEE. Trimming removed 5 bases at V and 2 bases at J, with 15 bases between. The CDR3 spans 15 residues. The CDR3 loop is CASRAQGSHTDTQYF. The CDR3 DNA follows: TGTGCCAGCAGGGCACAGGGCTCCCACACAGATACGCAGTATTTT.

This clonotype was counted at least ten times. The CDR3, as DNA: TGTGCCAGCAGTGACCCGACGGGACTAGCGGGAGAAGGGGACCAAGAGACCCAGTACTTC. This gives the protein CASSDPTGLAGEGDQETQYF. V gene TRBV2 combines with J gene TRBJ2-5; 14 bases are shared with TRBD2. The CDR3 is made up of 20 amino acids. Trimming removed 3 bases from V and 0 bases from J; junction bases left unmatched: 12. Germline loops: CDR1 SNHLY, CDR2 FYNNEI.

Here the CDR3 reads CASSLPTSGNSYEQYF. CDR3 DNA sequence: TGTGCCAGCAGTCTTCCGACTAGCGGGAATTCCTACGAGCAGTACTTC. The chain carries TRBV28 and TRBJ2-7; 11 nucleotides line up with TRBD2. This CDR3 comprises 16 residues. CDR1 is MDHEN, CDR2 SYDVKM, per germline. The junction had 7 bases not matched to a gene; V was cut back by 5 bases and J by 1 base.

This chain joins TRBV16 and TRBJ2-1, with 8 positions matching TRBD2. The V and J ends lost 0 bases and 6 bases, in that order; junction bases with no gene match: 7. This CDR3 comprises 16 residues. In germline, CDR1 is KGHSY, CDR2 FQNENV. The DNA of the CDR3 is TGTGCCAGCAGCCAATCGGCGGGGGGCGTTTCCAATGAGCAGTTCTTC. Protein: CASSQSAGGVSNEQFF.

This clonotype was seen repeatedly, ten times or more. The gene calls are TRBV28 and TRBJ2-1, with D uncertain. There are 14 residues in the CDR3. Germline V gene lookup returns CDR1 MDHEN and CDR2 SYDVKM. The V end was cut by 8 bases, the J end by 0 bases, with 11 bases between. CDR3 sequence (DNA): TGTGCCAGCGGGTCCCGGAGCTCCTACAATGAGCAGTTCTTC. Protein sequence: CASGSRSSYNEQFF.

This clonotype was recorded many times. This may stem from a read error, because a much larger clone lies one nucleotide away. The chain joins TRBV2 to TRBJ1-1; TRBD1 aligns across 9 bases. The trim removed 6 bases at V and 4 bases at J, leaving 3 bases unmatched. The germline V gene encodes CDR1 SNHLY and CDR2 FYNNEI. The CDR3 extends over 13 amino acids. CDR3: CASRGQGITEAFF. In DNA form, the CDR3 reads TGTGCCAGCAGAGGACAGGGGATCACTGAAGCTTTCTTT.

This clonotype was seen repeatedly, ten times or more. The chain recombines TRBV28 with TRBJ2-5; 8 bases map to TRBD2. This CDR3 spans 13 amino acids. Germline trimming cut 8 bases from V and 4 bases from J; bases unmatched to any gene: 6. Germline loops: CDR1 MDHEN, CDR2 SYDVKM. The CDR3 region is CASGTSFRETQYF. The DNA for the CDR3 is TGTGCCAGCGGGACTAGTTTTCGAGAGACCCAGTACTTC.

The chain joins TRBV28 to TRBJ2-2; D is undetermined. Germline V gene sequence: CDR1 MDHEN, CDR2 SYDVKM. The CDR3 extends over 14 amino acids. V was trimmed by 1 base and J by 2 bases, leaving 5 bases between them. The CDR3 protein is CASSLSENTGELFF. The CDR3 nucleotides are TGTGCCAGCAGTTTATCCGAAAACACCGGGGAGCTGTTTTTT.

Many counts were recorded for this clonotype. This chain links TRBV28 with TRBJ2-4, with no clear D. Trimming left V 3 bases short and J 1 base short, with 13 bases between. This CDR3 has 16 residues. CDR1 MDHEN and CDR2 SYDVKM come from the germline V gene. The CDR3 spells CASSFPLGPAKNIQYF. The CDR3 DNA reads as TGTGCCAGCAGTTTTCCGCTCGGACCGGCCAAAAACATTCAGTACTTC.

J is TRBJ2-1 and V is TRBV19; D not certain. The CDR3 consists of 17 residues. V was pared by 5 bases and J by 0 bases, with 17 bases between. Germline V gives CDR1 LNHDA, CDR2 SQIVND (reference sequence). CDR3 amino acids: CASSGTRSGFSYNEQFF. The CDR3 DNA follows: TGTGCCAGTAGTGGCACGCGCTCTGGGTTCTCCTACAATGAGCAGTTCTTC.

J is TRBJ2-1 and V is TRBV27, with 9 positions matching TRBD2. Germline V lookup: CDR1 MNHEY, CDR2 SMNVEV (reference sequence). This CDR3 is 16 amino acids long. V lost 5 bases to trimming and J lost 2 bases; unmatched junction nucleotides: 7. CDR3 loop: CASSTHRLAAYNEQFF. CDR3 DNA: TGTGCCAGCAGTACTCACCGACTAGCGGCCTACAATGAGCAGTTCTTC.

This rearrangement joins TRBV24-1 to TRBJ2-1; 7 bases match TRBD1. Germline assignment: CDR1 KGHDR and CDR2 SFDVKD. The V segment lost 3 bases and the J segment 6 bases; nucleotides outside the gene matches: 10. This CDR3 contains 16 residues. The CDR3 bases are TGTGCCACCAGTGATCCAGGGGGACAAAGTGTCAATGAGCAGTTCTTC. Translating it yields CATSDPGGQSVNEQFF.

The sample holds many counts of this clonotype. The V gene is TRBV24-1, the J gene TRBJ2-1; D might be TRBD2 (5 bases). The CDR3 loop spans 13 amino acids. Trimming took 2 bases from V and 11 from J, leaving 12 bases between them. Germline CDR1 KGHDR, CDR2 SFDVKD. CDR3 nucleotides: TGTGCCACCAGTGATTCTAGCCTACCCCAGCAGTTCTTC. Translation: CATSDSSLPQQFF.

This clonotype occurred a few times. The chain employs TRBV15 and TRBJ1-5, with D maybe TRBD1 (6 bases). This CDR3 region has 18 residues. Trimming cost V 0 bases and J 0 bases, with 15 bases left between them. CDR1 is LNHNV, CDR2 YYDKDF, per germline (reference sequence). This CDR3 reads CATSRDRIPGDSNQPQHF. The CDR3, as DNA: TGTGCCACCAGCAGAGATAGAATTCCAGGGGATAGCAATCAGCCCCAGCATTTT.

The chain recombines TRBV29-1 with TRBJ2-3; D not certain. The CDR3 runs to 11 residues. Looked up from germline, CDR1 is SQVTM and CDR2 is ANQGSEA. The V end lost 2 bases, the J end lost 0 bases, and 0 bases lay between the germline ends. CDR3 protein: CSVESTDTQYF. DNA for the CDR3: TGCAGCGTTGAAAGCACAGATACGCAGTATTTT.

At least ten counts were recorded for this clonotype. This rearrangement joins TRBV28 to TRBJ1-5, with TRBD1 matching 9 bases. This CDR3 is built from 16 residues. Germline loops: CDR1 MDHEN, CDR2 SYDVKM. With 3 bases clipped from V and 3 bases from J, the junction kept 6 bases outside the gene matches. CDR3 residues: CASSLGDRETNQPQHF. The CDR3, as DNA: TGTGCCAGCAGTTTGGGGGACAGGGAAACCAATCAGCCCCAGCATTTT. Filled out from reference TRBV28 and TRBJ1-5, the complete variable domain reads DVKVTQSSRYLVKRTGEKVFLECVQDMDHENMFWYRQDPGLGLRLIYFSYDVKMKEKGDIPEGYSVSREKKERFSLILESASTNQTSMYLCASSLGDRETNQPQHFGDGTRLSIL.

This clonotype was counted ten times or more. The chain joins TRBV27 to TRBJ2-3; tentative D call: TRBD1 (5 bases). Trimming cost V 0 bases and J 2 bases, with 9 bases left between them. This CDR3 comprises 15 residues. Germline CDR1 is MNHEY and CDR2 is SMNVEV (reference sequence). The CDR3 nucleotides are TGTGCCAGCAGTTTATCGTTCAGGGACACAGATACGCAGTATTTT. Encoded protein: CASSLSFRDTDTQYF.

This chain joins TRBV9 and TRBJ2-1; TRBD1 is a possible D gene (6 bases). Germline CDR1 is SGDLS and CDR2 is YYNGEE. The V gene lost 1 base and the J gene lost 5 bases, with 16 bases spanning the gap. The CDR3 spans 16 residues. This CDR3 reads CASSVTPGDFDNEQFF. The CDR3 nucleotides read TGTGCCAGCAGCGTAACCCCAGGGGATTTCGACAATGAGCAGTTCTTC. Full variable domain (remainder filled in from reference TRBV9 and TRBJ2-1): DSGVTQTPKHLITATGQRVTLRCSPRSGDLSVYWYQQSLDQGLQFLIQYYNGEERAKGNILERFSAQQFPDLHSELNLSSLELGDSALYFCASSVTPGDFDNEQFFGPGTRLTVL.

This clonotype was observed a handful of times. CDR3 in amino acids: CASSITAGTGVYEQYF. Here the CDR3 DNA reads TGTGCCAGTAGTATCACCGCCGGGACAGGGGTTTACGAGCAGTACTTC. V gene TRBV19 combines with J gene TRBJ2-7, with TRBD1 identical over 10 bases. CDR3 length: 16 residues. Losses at the gene ends were 3 bases for V and 4 bases for J; bases not matched to a gene: 9. Germline lookup yields CDR1 LNHDA and CDR2 SQIVND (reference sequence).

This clonotype was counted at least ten times. The chain's CDR3 is CASSLTRTSGRNEQFF. The DNA of the CDR3 is TGTGCCAGCAGTTTAACCCGGACTAGCGGGAGAAATGAGCAGTTCTTC. The V gene is TRBV28, the J gene TRBJ2-1, with TRBD2 matching 13 bases. This CDR3 is built from 16 residues. J gave up 7 bases and V 2 bases, and 5 bases lay outside the gene matches. Germline V gene sequence: CDR1 MDHEN, CDR2 SYDVKM.

This clonotype was detected only a few times. The rearrangement links TRBV4-1 to TRBJ2-7; 14 nucleotides match TRBD2. Germline assignment: CDR1 MGHRA and CDR2 YSYEKL. The ends lost 3 bases at V and 4 bases at J; junction bases unmatched: 8. The CDR3 is made up of 17 amino acids. CDR3 residues: CASSHRLAGGPGYEQYF. The CDR3 DNA sequence: TGCGCCAGCAGCCACCGACTAGCGGGAGGGCCGGGGTACGAGCAGTACTTC.

Note on this clonotype: A much larger clone lies one base from this, so it may be a read error. The rearrangement uses TRBV27 and TRBJ2-1; 10 bases map to TRBD2. The J call may be wrong; the DNA end is better matched by TRBJ2-5. The length of the CDR3 is 15 residues. Germline lookup yields CDR1 MNHEY and CDR2 SMNVEV (reference sequence). The DNA for the CDR3 is TGTGCCAGCAGTTTAGAGCGGGAGGGGGGCGGGACCCAGTACTTC. This sequence encodes CASSLEREGGGTQYF.

This clonotype was counted at least ten times. The chain joins TRBV27 to TRBJ2-7; D possibly corresponds to TRBD1 (6 bases). The CDR3 spans 14 residues. Germline lookup yields CDR1 MNHEY and CDR2 SMNVEV (reference sequence). Trimming removed 6 bases from V and 7 bases from J, with 19 bases in between. This CDR3 reads CASRQMTGRGEQYF. The CDR3 DNA follows: TGTGCCAGCAGGCAGATGACAGGCCGCGGGGAGCAGTACTTC.

This clonotype was found many times. The chain joins TRBV28 to TRBJ2-1, with 7 bases fitting TRBD2. In germline, CDR1 is MDHEN, CDR2 SYDVKM. The CDR3 consists of 12 residues. V was clipped by 6 bases and J by 9 bases; unmatched bases: 5. CDR3 in amino acids: CASSPGLGEQFF. The CDR3 DNA reads TGTGCCAGCAGCCCCGGACTAGGTGAGCAGTTCTTC.

This sequence joins TRBV11-2 and TRBJ1-1, with a possible D match to TRBD1 (5 bases). Deletions cut 5 bases from V and 0 bases from J, with 13 bases between. Germline CDR1 and CDR2: SGHAT and FQNNGV. CDR3 length equals 15 residues. The CDR3 spells CASSRPGVMNTEAFF. The CDR3 coding sequence is TGTGCCAGCAGCCGGCCGGGGGTAATGAACACTGAAGCTTTCTTT.